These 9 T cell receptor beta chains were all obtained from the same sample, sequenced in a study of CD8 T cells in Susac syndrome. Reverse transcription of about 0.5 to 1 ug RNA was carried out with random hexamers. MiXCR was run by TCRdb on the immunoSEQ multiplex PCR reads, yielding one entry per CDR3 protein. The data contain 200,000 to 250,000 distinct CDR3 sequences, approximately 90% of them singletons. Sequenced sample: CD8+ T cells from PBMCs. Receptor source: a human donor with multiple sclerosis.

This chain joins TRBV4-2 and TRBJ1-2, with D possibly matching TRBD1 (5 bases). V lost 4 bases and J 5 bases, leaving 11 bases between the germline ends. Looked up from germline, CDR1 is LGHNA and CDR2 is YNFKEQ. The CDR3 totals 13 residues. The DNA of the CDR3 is TGTGCCAGCAGCCCCAGGGACGGATATGGCTACACCTTC. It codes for CASSPRDGYGYTF.

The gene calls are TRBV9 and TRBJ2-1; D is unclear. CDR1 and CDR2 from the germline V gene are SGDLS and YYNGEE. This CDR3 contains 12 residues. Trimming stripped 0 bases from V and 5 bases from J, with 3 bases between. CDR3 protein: CASSVDNNEQFF. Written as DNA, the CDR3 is TGTGCCAGCAGCGTAGATAACAATGAGCAGTTCTTC.

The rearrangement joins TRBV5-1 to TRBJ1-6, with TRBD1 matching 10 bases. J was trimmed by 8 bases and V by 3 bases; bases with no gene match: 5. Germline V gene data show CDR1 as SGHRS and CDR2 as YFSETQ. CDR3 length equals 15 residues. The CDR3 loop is CASSSGTGVDSPLHF. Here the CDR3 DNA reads TGCGCCAGCAGCTCTGGGACAGGGGTCGATTCACCCCTCCACTTT. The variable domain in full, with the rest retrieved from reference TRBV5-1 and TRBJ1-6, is KAGVTQTPRYLIKTRGQQVTLSCSPISGHRSVSWYQQTPGQGLQFLFEYFSETQRNKGNFPGRFSGRQFSNSRSEMNVSTLELGDSALYLCASSSGTGVDSPLHFGNGTRLTVT.

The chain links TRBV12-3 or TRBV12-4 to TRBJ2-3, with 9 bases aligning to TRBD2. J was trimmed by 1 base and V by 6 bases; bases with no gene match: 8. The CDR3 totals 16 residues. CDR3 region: CASRPPVAGGTDTQYF. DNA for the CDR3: TGTGCCAGCAGACCCCCTGTAGCGGGGGGCACAGATACGCAGTATTTT.

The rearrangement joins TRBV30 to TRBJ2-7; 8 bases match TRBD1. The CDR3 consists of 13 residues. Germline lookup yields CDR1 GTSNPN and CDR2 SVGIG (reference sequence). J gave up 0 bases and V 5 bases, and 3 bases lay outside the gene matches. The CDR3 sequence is CAWGQGISYEQYF. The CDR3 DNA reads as TGTGCCTGGGGACAGGGAATCTCCTACGAGCAGTACTTC.

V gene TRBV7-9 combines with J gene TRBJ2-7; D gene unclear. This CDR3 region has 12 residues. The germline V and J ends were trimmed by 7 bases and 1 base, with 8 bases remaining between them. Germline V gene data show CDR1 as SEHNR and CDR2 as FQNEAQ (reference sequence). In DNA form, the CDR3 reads TGTGCCAGCACCACCGGGTCCTACGAGCAGTACTTC. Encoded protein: CASTTGSYEQYF.

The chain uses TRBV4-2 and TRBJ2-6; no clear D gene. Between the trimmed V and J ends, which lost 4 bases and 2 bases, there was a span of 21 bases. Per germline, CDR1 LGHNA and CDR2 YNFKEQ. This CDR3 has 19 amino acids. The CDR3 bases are TGTGCCAGCAGCCGAGATCGTGCTTCTGGGTTTACTGGGGCCAACGTCCTGACTTTC. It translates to CASSRDRASGFTGANVLTF.

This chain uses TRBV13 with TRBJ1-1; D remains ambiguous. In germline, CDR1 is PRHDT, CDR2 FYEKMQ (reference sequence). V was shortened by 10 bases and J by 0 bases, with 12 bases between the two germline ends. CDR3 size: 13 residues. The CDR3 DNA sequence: TGTGCCACATCCACGGGTTTGAACACTGAAGCTTTCTTT. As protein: CATSTGLNTEAFF.

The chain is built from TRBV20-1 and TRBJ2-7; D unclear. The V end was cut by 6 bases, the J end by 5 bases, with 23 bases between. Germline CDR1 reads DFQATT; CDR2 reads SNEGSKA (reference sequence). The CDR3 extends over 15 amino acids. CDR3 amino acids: CSAPLVPGSFHEQYF. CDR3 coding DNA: TGCAGTGCCCCCCTAGTCCCGGGTTCCTTCCACGAGCAGTACTTC.